Below, 32 T cell receptor beta chains from the same sample are listed, as sequenced in a study of cytomegalovirus exposure and HLA in healthy donors. The PCR used 60 Vbeta and 13 Jbeta primers. Libraries were prepared by immunoSEQ multiplex PCR; TCRdb keeps only in-frame clonotypes and omits some of them. Of about 160,000 clones in the sample, 80% are singletons; the top ten hold 8% to 10%. Material for sequencing was PBMCs. These receptors were taken from a man aged 18 to 29 in good health and CMV-seropositive.

The J gene is TRBJ1-1, the V gene TRBV5-1, with 11 bases lining up with TRBD1. Germline loops: CDR1 SGHRS, CDR2 YFSETQ. V lost 4 bases, J lost 4 bases, and 6 bases stayed unmatched. CDR3 size: 15 residues. The CDR3 loop is CASSRLGQGGTEAFF. CDR3 DNA: TGCGCCAGCAGCCGCTTGGGACAGGGGGGCACTGAAGCTTTCTTT.

This clone occurred once. This chain links TRBV29-1 with TRBJ1-1; 9 positions match TRBD1. This CDR3 has 14 residues. Germline loops: CDR1 SQVTM, CDR2 ANQGSEA. V gave up 1 base and J gave up 5 bases; unmatched junction bases: 5. CDR3 sequence (DNA): TGCAGCGTTGAAGTGACAGGGGGACATACTGAAGCTTTCTTT. Its translation is CSVEVTGGHTEAFF.

The chain employs TRBV7-9 and TRBJ2-5; a possible D gene is TRBD2 (6 bases). The CDR3 covers 17 residues. The germline V gene has CDR1 SEHNR and CDR2 FQNEAQ (reference sequence). V dropped 4 bases and J dropped 0 bases, with 18 bases sitting between them. The CDR3 nucleotides read TGTGCCAGCAGCTCGTACTTGGAGGGGCGGCACCAAGAGACCCAGTACTTC. Protein product: CASSSYLEGRHQETQYF.

The chain carries TRBV29-1 and TRBJ2-2; 7 positions match TRBD1. CDR1 is SQVTM and CDR2 is ANQGSEA in the germline V gene. The CDR3 contains 14 residues. V was pared by 7 bases and J by 0 bases, with 5 bases of the junction left unmatched. CDR3 coding DNA: TGCAGCGGGACAGGCGATACGAACACCGGGGAGCTGTTTTTT. Translated, it gives CSGTGDTNTGELFF.

This sequence joins TRBV7-6 and TRBJ1-2; 7 nucleotides line up with TRBD1. This CDR3 comprises 17 residues. Germline V gene data show CDR1 as SGHVS and CDR2 as FNYEAQ. The trim removed 1 base at V and 3 bases at J, leaving 11 bases unmatched. The CDR3 sequence: CASSLVDGDRNDYGYTF. CDR3 sequence (DNA): TGTGCCAGCAGCTTAGTCGACGGGGACAGAAATGACTATGGCTACACCTTC.

This clone was observed a handful of times. The genes are TRBV7-8 and TRBJ2-4, with D possibly being TRBD2 (6 bases). V dropped 4 bases and J dropped 7 bases, with 17 bases sitting between them. The CDR3 sequence is 15 residues long. Germline V lookup: CDR1 SGHVS, CDR2 FQNEAQ. The CDR3 reads CASSSAGTFLNIQYF. CDR3 nucleotides: TGTGCCAGCAGCTCCGCCGGGACTTTTTTGAACATTCAGTACTTC.

Here the CDR3 reads CASRATGATEAFF. Here the CDR3 DNA reads TGTGCCAGTAGGGCGACAGGGGCCACTGAAGCTTTCTTT. The chain joins TRBV19 to TRBJ1-1; 8 bases line up with TRBD1. V lost 6 bases and J lost 4; bases outside the gene matches: 4. Per the germline V gene, CDR1 is LNHDA and CDR2 is SQIVND (reference sequence). This CDR3 spans 13 amino acids.

V usage is TRBV6-5 and J usage is TRBJ2-2; perhaps TRBD2 as D (7 bases). CDR1 and CDR2 (germline): MNHEY, SVGAGI. The length of the CDR3 is 15 residues. The V end lost 0 bases, the J end lost 6 bases, and 11 bases lay between the germline ends. This chain's CDR3 is CASSYSRGGSGELFF. The DNA for the CDR3 is TGTGCCAGCAGTTACTCGAGGGGGGGGTCCGGGGAGCTGTTTTTT.

The genes are TRBV4-2 and TRBJ1-2; D possibly corresponds to TRBD1 (5 bases). Trimming left V 0 bases short and J 8 bases short, with 19 bases between. Germline V gene sequence: CDR1 LGHNA, CDR2 YNFKEQ. The CDR3 spans 16 residues. The CDR3 nucleotides read TGTGCCAGCAGCCAAGATCCGGCCAGGGTCGGGTTAGGCTACACCTTC. Its translation is CASSQDPARVGLGYTF.

The chain joins TRBV7-8 to TRBJ1-1; tentative D call: TRBD1 (5 bases). Trimming removed 1 base from V and 6 bases from J, with 15 bases in between. Germline V gene sequence: CDR1 SGHVS, CDR2 FQNEAQ. The CDR3 loop spans 15 amino acids. CDR3 sequence: CASSLVRQPWAEAFF. In DNA, the CDR3 is TGTGCCAGCAGCTTAGTCAGACAGCCTTGGGCTGAAGCTTTCTTT.

The chain has TRBV2 and TRBJ1-5; maybe TRBD1 (5 bases). Germline-derived CDR1 and CDR2 are SNHLY and FYNNEI. The CDR3 has 13 amino acids. V lost 7 bases and J lost 4, with 11 bases in between. The CDR3 sequence is CASTGSGNQPQHF. The CDR3 DNA follows: TGTGCCAGCACAGGGTCAGGAAATCAGCCCCAGCATTTT.

V usage is TRBV7-9 and J usage is TRBJ2-1, with D possibly matching TRBD2 (6 bases). V shed 8 bases and J shed 3 bases, with 14 bases lying between them. The CDR3 is 14 residues long. The germline V gene encodes CDR1 SEHNR and CDR2 FQNEAQ (reference sequence). The CDR3 here is CASGRRDHYNEQFF. The CDR3 coding sequence is TGTGCCAGCGGACGGAGGGACCACTACAATGAGCAGTTCTTC.

The chain has TRBV6-1 and TRBJ2-7; no reliable D call. CDR3 length: 16 residues. V lost 0 bases to trimming and J lost 3 bases, with 15 bases between them. Germline values: CDR1 MNHNS, CDR2 SASEGT. The DNA for the CDR3 is TGTGCCAGCAGTGAAGCTGCTTGGGTTCCGGGCTACGAGCAGTACTTC. Residues: CASSEAAWVPGYEQYF.

This clone has only a few counts. The chain links TRBV4-2 to TRBJ1-2; TRBD1 matches at 7 bases. CDR3 length equals 14 residues. CDR1 and CDR2 from the germline V gene are LGHNA and YNFKEQ. The ends lost 5 bases at V and 2 bases at J; junction bases unmatched: 5. Written as DNA, the CDR3 is TGTGCCAGCAGCTCACAGGGGCGGAACTATGGCTACACCTTC. Encoded protein: CASSSQGRNYGYTF.

The V gene is TRBV7-9, the J gene TRBJ1-4, with 9 positions matching TRBD1. The CDR3 runs to 15 residues. From germline, CDR1 is SEHNR and CDR2 FQNEAQ (reference sequence). The ends lost 4 bases at V and 8 bases at J; junction bases unmatched: 8. CDR3 region: CASSSRDRVGEKLFF. CDR3 nucleotides: TGTGCCAGCAGCTCTAGGGACAGGGTTGGGGAAAAACTGTTTTTT.

This clone was seen only a few times. The rearrangement uses TRBV30 and TRBJ2-7; D gene ambiguous. This CDR3 region has 14 residues. Trimming left V 0 bases short and J 3 bases short, with 12 bases between. Germline CDR1 and CDR2: GTSNPN and SVGIG (reference sequence). In nucleotides, the CDR3 is TGTGCCTGGAGTGTAGGCCTTTCTAGCTACGAGCAGTACTTC. Encoded protein: CAWSVGLSSYEQYF.

The J gene is TRBJ1-2, the V gene TRBV7-3, with TRBD1 identical over 9 bases. The germline gives CDR1 SGHTA, CDR2 FQGTGA. The CDR3 runs 14 residues. V lost 5 bases, J lost 7 bases, and 8 bases stayed unmatched. The DNA of the CDR3 is TGTGCCAGCAGCGCAAACCCGGGACAGGGTGGCTACACCTTC. It specifies CASSANPGQGGYTF.

The J gene is TRBJ1-6, the V gene TRBV27; the D gene is possibly TRBD1 (6 bases). Germline V gene data show CDR1 as MNHEY and CDR2 as SMNVEV (reference sequence). V was shortened by 7 bases and J by 10 bases, with 29 bases between the two germline ends. The CDR3 length is 18 residues. The CDR3 protein is CASTPINTYTGRGSPLHF. The CDR3 nucleotides read TGTGCCAGCACCCCAATAAACACTTACACAGGGCGAGGCTCACCCCTCCACTTT.

This chain joins TRBV4-1 and TRBJ2-1, with D tentatively TRBD1 (6 bases). There are 17 residues in the CDR3. CDR1 and CDR2 (germline): MGHRA, YSYEKL. The V end was cut by 4 bases, the J end by 4 bases, with 20 bases between. DNA of the CDR3: TGCGCCAGCAGCCGCGAATGGACAGTACCGGAATACAATGAGCAGTTCTTC. Translation: CASSREWTVPEYNEQFF.

The V gene is TRBV6-1, the J gene TRBJ2-2; D possibly corresponds to TRBD2 (6 bases). V was cut by 5 bases and J by 5 bases, with 12 bases left in between. Germline CDR1 reads MNHNS; CDR2 reads SASEGT. This CDR3 spans 14 amino acids. The CDR3 loop reads CASSLRDLTGELFF. The CDR3 DNA reads as TGTGCCAGCAGTCTCCGGGACTTAACCGGGGAGCTGTTTTTT.

The genes are TRBV7-5 and TRBJ2-7; TRBD1, as called in the table, went unchecked against the DNA. TRBV7-5 is a pseudogene segment. This CDR3 is 17 amino acids long. The CDR3 region is CVRSQRPGQEVSYEQYF. The CDR3 coding sequence is TGTGTCAGAAGCCAGAGGCCGGGACAGGAGGTCTCCTACGAGCAGTACTTC.

This rearrangement joins TRBV7-9 to TRBJ1-2; 9 nucleotides align to TRBD1. Losses at the gene ends were 7 bases for V and 4 bases for J; bases not matched to a gene: 10. The CDR3 sequence is 15 residues long. Germline lookup yields CDR1 SEHNR and CDR2 FQNEAQ (reference sequence). This CDR3 reads CASTFFEDRGYGYTF. CDR3 in DNA: TGTGCCAGCACCTTCTTCGAGGACAGGGGCTATGGCTACACCTTC.

The rearrangement joins TRBV10-3 to TRBJ2-3; D not resolved. The CDR3 extends over 12 amino acids. Germline V lookup: CDR1 ENHRY, CDR2 SYGVKD. V was cut by 0 bases and J by 6 bases, with 4 bases left in between. As DNA, the CDR3 is TGTGCCATCAGTGAGTCTCGGGATACGCAGTATTTT. Its translation: CAISESRDTQYF.

This sequence joins TRBV5-8 and TRBJ2-7, with 7 bases that match TRBD1. With V trimmed by 3 bases and J by 5 bases, 11 bases remained unmatched. CDR3 length: 15 amino acids. Germline loops: CDR1 SGHTS, CDR2 YDEGEE. CDR3 in amino acids: CASSWGTDPYDEQYF. For the CDR3, the DNA is TGTGCCAGCAGCTGGGGGACAGACCCATACGACGAGCAGTACTTC.

With respect to this clone: Other DNA sequences within the sample encode an identical CDR3. The chain is built from TRBV20-1 and TRBJ2-7, with D perhaps matching TRBD1 (5 bases). The CDR3 runs to 11 residues. V dropped 6 bases and J dropped 2 bases, with 8 bases sitting between them. Germline V lookup: CDR1 DFQATT, CDR2 SNEGSKA (reference sequence). In DNA form, the CDR3 reads TGCAGTGCCGACAGAGCCTACGAGCAGTACTTC. Translated, it gives CSADRAYEQYF.

The rearrangement joins TRBV19 to TRBJ2-7, with D possibly being TRBD1 (6 bases). CDR3 length: 15 amino acids. With 5 bases removed from V and 0 bases from J, the gap between germline ends came to 14 bases. Germline lookup yields CDR1 LNHDA and CDR2 SQIVND (reference sequence). Here the CDR3 reads CASSQGDTGSYEQYF. In DNA form, the CDR3 reads TGTGCCAGTAGTCAAGGGGACACCGGCTCCTACGAGCAGTACTTC.

This chain uses TRBV6-5 with TRBJ2-1; 10 bases map to TRBD2. Germline CDR1 reads MNHEY; CDR2 reads SVGAGI. CDR3 length: 15 residues. Unmatched junction bases numbered 7, after V lost 2 bases and J lost 9 bases. Here the CDR3 reads CASSYVLAGAGEQFF. The CDR3 DNA reads TGTGCCAGCAGTTACGTTCTAGCGGGGGCCGGTGAGCAGTTCTTC.

J is TRBJ2-4 and V is TRBV10-3, with 9 bases lining up with TRBD1. V was clipped by 2 bases and J by 8 bases; unmatched bases: 16. The CDR3 totals 18 residues. CDR1 is ENHRY, CDR2 SYGVKD, per germline. Here the CDR3 reads CAISEGQGSPLGVDIQYF. Here the CDR3 DNA reads TGTGCCATCAGTGAGGGACAGGGGTCCCCTTTAGGTGTGGACATTCAGTACTTC.

The genes are TRBV6-5 and TRBJ1-5; 9 positions agree with TRBD1. The germline V gene encodes CDR1 MNHEY and CDR2 SVGAGI. The CDR3 is made up of 15 amino acids. V trimming: 3 bases; J trimming: 8 bases; junction bases outside the gene matches: 8. CDR3 protein: CASSYTGTGREPQHF. CDR3 bases: TGTGCCAGCAGTTATACCGGGACAGGGCGTGAGCCCCAGCATTTT.

V usage is TRBV6-6 and J usage is TRBJ2-1, with TRBD2 matching 10 bases. CDR1 is MNHNY, CDR2 SVGAGI, per germline (reference sequence). V lost 10 bases and J lost 2; bases outside the gene matches: 8. This CDR3 has 15 residues. This CDR3 is CATRTSGLTYNEQFF. The CDR3 bases are TGTGCCACCCGGACTAGCGGACTTACCTACAATGAGCAGTTCTTC.

This clone was found once. The V call is TRBV5-1, the J call TRBJ2-3, with TRBD2 matching 8 bases. Trimming cost V 0 bases and J 3 bases; bases outside gene matches: 6. The CDR3 spans 16 residues. Germline assignment: CDR1 SGHRS and CDR2 YFSETQ. The CDR3 loop reads CASSLETSAKTDTQYF. The CDR3 DNA is TGCGCCAGCAGCTTGGAGACTAGCGCGAAAACAGATACGCAGTATTTT.

This clone was recorded a few times. The CDR3 loop reads CASSLVSQGAYEQYF. For the CDR3, the DNA is TGTGCCAGCAGCTTAGTCTCACAGGGGGCCTACGAGCAGTACTTC. This chain links TRBV7-9 with TRBJ2-7; TRBD1 matches 8 bases. V lost 1 base to trimming and J lost 2 bases; unmatched junction nucleotides: 4. Germline values: CDR1 SEHNR, CDR2 FQNEAQ (reference sequence). This CDR3 is 15 amino acids long. Together with reference TRBV7-9 and TRBJ2-7, the CDR3 gives the full variable domain: DTGVSQNPRHKITKRGQNVTFRCDPISEHNRLYWYRQTLGQGPEFLTYFQNEAQLEKSRLLSDRFSAERPKGSFSTLEIQRTEQGDSAMYLCASSLVSQGAYEQYFGPGTRLTVT.